Listed below are T cell receptor beta chains from one sample, sequenced in a study of tumor-infiltrating lymphocytes in localized non-small cell lung cancer. Here immunoSEQ multiplex PCR was the method, and the copy in TCRdb shows in-frame clones only, minus some. There are just under 10,000 clones in the sample; approximately 77% occur only once, and under 25% lies in the top ten. Sequencing was performed on lung tumor tissue. The receptors shown here come from a human donor with non-small cell lung cancer. CDR3s leave out the opening cysteine and the closing phenylalanine or tryptophan.

>TRBV30|TRBJ2-7
AWSIRLGHTYEQY
>TRBV4-2|TRBJ2-7
ASSQGAKHTKTASGVRYEQY
>TRBV7-8|TRBJ1-4
ASSQSRDRSNEKLF
>TRBV7-2|TRBJ1-2
ASSSYEGGTVHGYT
>TRBV30|TRBJ2-2
AWGRLANGELF
>TRBV4-1|TRBJ1-2
ASSQDPPGDEGYT
>TRBV6-5|TRBJ2-3
ASTLRLGTDTQY
>TRBV10-3|TRBJ1-5
AISESETTAQH
>TRBV6-6|TRBJ1-6
ASSFLGEAGSPLH
>TRBV6-1|TRBJ1-2
ASSEESNRGRIVLYGYT
>TRBV10-3|TRBJ1-1
AIRSTGVNTEAF
>TRBV19|TRBJ1-1
ASIPGQGTEAF
>TRBV6-1|TRBJ2-1
ASSERVGLAGAVQF
>TRBV4-2|TRBJ1-5
ASSIVLVNQPQH
>TRBV5-1|TRBJ1-2
ASSLAGNYGYT
>TRBV9|TRBJ1-4
ASSVGRRGRDEKLF